Listed below are T cell receptor beta chains from one sample, sequenced in a study of T cells in Graves' hyperthyroidism and ophthalmopathy. TCRdb independently ran MiXCR on the multiplex PCR reads; one entry per CDR3 protein. The repertoire holds a few hundred thousand distinct CDR3 sequences, with approximately 44% as singletons. The sample consisted of peripheral blood or thyroid tissue (not recorded which). The receptor source for this set is a woman aged 18 to 35 with Graves' hyperthyroidism. Each CDR3 is given with its conserved first and last residue. The order of the fields is V gene, J gene, clone size, D gene, CDR3 DNA, CDR3 protein. The D gene is left open where the match is weak. Expanded clones get a size class; other rows say once, few or many, or leave the size out.

V: TRBV24-1
J: TRBJ2-7
size: many
D: .
DNA: TGTGCCACCAGTTCCGGGGACTACGAGCAGTACTTC
CDR3: CATSSGDYEQYF

V: TRBV5-4
J: TRBJ1-5
size: .
D: .
DNA: TGTGCCAGCAGCGTTGGGGCGGATAGCAATCAGCCCCAGCATTTT
CDR3: CASSVGADSNQPQHF

V: TRBV7-9
J: TRBJ1-2
size: many
D: .
DNA: TGTGCCAGCAGCTTAGGGGAGGGGCTCTATGGCTACACCTTC
CDR3: CASSLGEGLYGYTF

V: TRBV7-2
J: TRBJ1-1
size: many
D: .
DNA: TGTGCCAGCAGCGCACAAGCGAACACTGAAGCTTTCTTT
CDR3: CASSAQANTEAFF

V: TRBV19
J: TRBJ2-7
size: few
D: TRBD2
DNA: TGTGCCAGTAGTACCGGACTAGCGGGAGGCGAGCAGTACTTC
CDR3: CASSTGLAGGEQYF

V: TRBV10-2
J: TRBJ1-1
size: few
D: .
DNA: TGCGCCAGCAGTGAGCTCAGAAGGACTGAAGCTTTCTTT
CDR3: CASSELRRTEAFF

V: TRBV7-9
J: TRBJ1-4
size: many
D: .
DNA: TGTGCCAGCAGCTTAACAGGGATGGATGAAAAACTGTTTTTT
CDR3: CASSLTGMDEKLFF

V: TRBV7-9
J: TRBJ2-5
size: few
D: .
DNA: TGTGCCAGCAGCTTAGTTACCCTATCTAGCGTCCAAGAGACCCAGTACTTC
CDR3: CASSLVTLSSVQETQYF

V: TRBV25-1
J: TRBJ2-7
size: .
D: .
DNA: TGTGCCAGCAGTGAATTGGTCGAGCAGTACTTC
CDR3: CASSELVEQYF

V: TRBV24-1
J: TRBJ1-5
size: .
D: TRBD1
DNA: TGTGCCACCAGTGATGCGGGACAGGGGGGTCAGCCCCAGCATTTT
CDR3: CATSDAGQGGQPQHF

V: TRBV10-3
J: TRBJ1-4
size: .
D: .
DNA: TGTGCCATCACCGAAGTGGAAGGGGAAAAACTGTTTTTT
CDR3: CAITEVEGEKLFF

V: TRBV9
J: TRBJ2-2
size: few
D: TRBD1
DNA: TGTGCCAGCAGCGTCCAGACAGGGGTGGCCGGGGAGCTGTTTTTT
CDR3: CASSVQTGVAGELFF

V: TRBV12-3/TRBV12-4
J: TRBJ2-7
size: few
D: .
DNA: TGTGCCAGCAGTTTAAACGGAGGCTACGAGCAGTACTTC
CDR3: CASSLNGGYEQYF

V: TRBV2
J: TRBJ1-4
size: .
D: .
DNA: TGTGCCAGCAGCCCGGGACTGTTTTTT
CDR3: CASSPGLFF

V: TRBV14
J: TRBJ1-1
size: few
D: TRBD1
DNA: TGTGCCAGCAGCCAAGCAGTCGTGACAGGGAGGGCTGAAGCTTTCTTT
CDR3: CASSQAVVTGRAEAFF

V: TRBV13
J: TRBJ2-7
size: .
D: TRBD2
DNA: TGTGCCAGCAGCTTCTACTTCCGACTAGCGGGAAAGTACGAGCAGTACTTC
CDR3: CASSFYFRLAGKYEQYF

V: TRBV10-1
J: TRBJ1-6
size: .
D: TRBD1
DNA: TGTGCCTGGAGAGACCGGGACAGGGTTGGGTCACCCCTCCACTTT
CDR3: CAWRDRDRVGSPLHF

V: TRBV19
J: TRBJ2-7
size: .
D: TRBD2
DNA: TGTGCCAGTAGGAGCAGACTGGGACTAGCGGGAGACTCCTACGAGCAGTACTTC
CDR3: CASRSRLGLAGDSYEQYF